The 18 T cell receptor beta chains below were found in one sample sequenced in a study of T cell responses to AZD1222 COVID-19 vaccine. The assay was immunoSEQ multiplex PCR, and TCRdb's table has in-frame clones only and misses some. Among approximately 90,000 clones, approximately 91% were seen once, and the ten largest hold around 3.9%. The sample was peripheral blood, taken on day 0 of AZD1222 vaccination. These receptors were obtained from an adult in good health.

For the CDR3, the DNA is TGTGCCAGCAGCGTAGCCAGGGAAGAGACCCAGTACTTC. Translated, it gives CASSVAREETQYF. This chain links TRBV9 with TRBJ2-5; D might be TRBD1 (5 bases). Trimming took 0 bases from V and 3 from J, leaving 6 bases between them. The CDR3 totals 13 residues. Per the germline V gene, CDR1 is SGDLS and CDR2 is YYNGEE. The variable domain in full, with the rest retrieved from reference TRBV9 and TRBJ2-5, is DSGVTQTPKHLITATGQRVTLRCSPRSGDLSVYWYQQSLDQGLQFLIQYYNGEERAKGNILERFSAQQFPDLHSELNLSSLELGDSALYFCASSVAREETQYFGPGTRLLVL.

V usage is TRBV4-3 and J usage is TRBJ2-2; D may be TRBD2 (5 bases). V shed 1 base and J shed 5 bases, with 14 bases lying between them. Looked up from germline, CDR1 is LGHNA and CDR2 is YSLEER. The CDR3 runs to 16 residues. Here the CDR3 DNA reads TGCGCCAGCAGCCAAGGCGGGCCGGCGCGTACCGGGGAGCTGTTTTTT. Encoded protein: CASSQGGPARTGELFF.

The chain has TRBV19 and TRBJ1-3; D is perhaps TRBD1 (6 bases). Germline-derived CDR1 and CDR2 are LNHDA and SQIVND (reference sequence). V was pared by 3 bases and J by 4 bases, with 13 bases between. The CDR3 length is 15 residues. The CDR3 sequence is CASSISGTPGNTIYF. The CDR3 nucleotides are TGTGCCAGTAGTATTTCAGGGACACCAGGAAACACCATATATTTT.

This chain uses TRBV5-1 with TRBJ1-5; 7 bases fit TRBD1. The CDR3 has 15 amino acids. Looked up from germline, CDR1 is SGHRS and CDR2 is YFSETQ. V was clipped by 0 bases and J by 7 bases; unmatched bases: 7. CDR3 DNA: TGCGCCAGCAGCTTGGACAGGGCAGGGGGGCAGCCCCAGCATTTT. This gives the protein CASSLDRAGGQPQHF.

CDR3 sequence reads: CASSQGRSGEKLFF. The CDR3, as DNA: TGTGCCAGCAGCCAGGGGCGATCGGGTGAAAAACTGTTTTTT. The chain joins TRBV3-1 (or the pseudogene TRBV3-2) to TRBJ1-4, with TRBD1 as a possible D gene (5 bases). From germline, CDR1 is LGHDT and CDR2 YNNKEL (reference sequence). The germline V and J ends were trimmed by 3 bases and 7 bases, with 12 bases remaining between them. The CDR3 is 14 amino acids.

This chain joins TRBV7-6 and TRBJ2-7; the D gene is possibly TRBD2 (7 bases). The V end was cut by 4 bases, the J end by 2 bases, with 18 bases between. The CDR3 consists of 16 residues. Germline V CDR1 and CDR2: SGHVS, FNYEAQ. The CDR3 DNA reads as TGTGCCAGCAGCTCCAAGGGGGGGACTTCTGCCTACGAGCAGTACTTC. Translated: CASSSKGGTSAYEQYF.

The chain is built from TRBV18 and TRBJ1-2; 8 bases fit TRBD1. After removal of 3 bases from V and 0 bases from J, the junction contained 9 bases not matched to a gene. Germline CDR1 KGHSH, CDR2 LQKENI. The CDR3 runs 17 residues. The CDR3 DNA reads as TGTGCCAGCTCACCTCCCGGGACAGGAGTAACTAACTATGGCTACACCTTC. It codes for CASSPPGTGVTNYGYTF.

The table lists this clone with a count of one. The rearrangement uses TRBV6-4 and TRBJ2-3, with TRBD1 identical over 12 bases. V was clipped by 6 bases and J by 6 bases; unmatched bases: 1. In germline, CDR1 is MRHNA, CDR2 SNTAGT. The CDR3 is 13 amino acids. This chain's CDR3 is CASRGQGADTQYF. DNA for the CDR3: TGTGCCAGCAGGGGACAGGGGGCCGATACGCAGTATTTT.

The J gene is TRBJ1-1, the V gene TRBV19, with D possibly TRBD1 on 6 matching bases. With 7 bases removed from V and 0 bases from J, the gap between germline ends came to 15 bases. Germline CDR1 is LNHDA and CDR2 is SQIVND (reference sequence). The CDR3 runs to 15 residues. The CDR3 is CASTTGHYMNTEAFF. The CDR3 DNA reads as TGTGCCAGTACCACGGGACACTACATGAACACTGAAGCTTTCTTT.

This chain uses TRBV5-6 with TRBJ2-3; tentatively, D is TRBD2 (5 bases). The V end was cut by 2 bases, the J end by 4 bases, with 14 bases between. Per the germline V gene, CDR1 is SGHDT and CDR2 is YYEEEE. There are 15 residues in the CDR3. CDR3 sequence: CASSLGGLDPDTQYF. DNA for the CDR3: TGTGCCAGCAGCTTAGGCGGACTGGATCCAGATACGCAGTATTTT.

CDR3 bases: TGTGCCAGCAGCGGCTTAGAGATGGGGACCGGGGAGCTGTTTTTT. Encoded protein: CASSGLEMGTGELFF. This sequence joins TRBV4-2 and TRBJ2-2; unclear D gene. Germline V CDR1 and CDR2: LGHNA, YNFKEQ. The CDR3 has 15 amino acids. The ends were cut back, 5 bases at V and 5 bases at J, with 15 bases in the middle.

The chain is built from TRBV18 and TRBJ2-5; either TRBD1 or TRBD2 may supply D (5 bases each). Trimming took off 3 bases at V and 1 base at J, with 12 bases between the two ends. Germline CDR1 KGHSH, CDR2 LQKENI. CDR3 length: 15 residues. The CDR3 loop is CASSPYRDAQETQYF. In nucleotides, the CDR3 is TGTGCCAGCTCACCTTATAGGGACGCCCAAGAGACCCAGTACTTC.

The V and J genes are TRBV11-2 and TRBJ1-6, with TRBD1 matching over 9 bases. This CDR3 contains 15 residues. The V gene end was trimmed by 5 bases and the J gene end by 4 bases; junction bases not matched to a gene: 3. Germline V gene lookup returns CDR1 SGHAT and CDR2 FQNNGV. CDR3 sequence: CASSRGTGYNSPLHF. CDR3 coding DNA: TGTGCCAGCAGCCGAGGGACAGGGTATAATTCACCCCTCCACTTT. Supplemented by reference TRBV11-2 and TRBJ1-6, the full variable domain reads EAGVAQSPRYKIIEKRQSVAFWCNPISGHATLYWYQQILGQGPKLLIQFQNNGVVDDSQLPKDRFSAERLKGVDSTLKIQPAKLEDSAVYLCASSRGTGYNSPLHFGNGTRLTVT.

This clone was detected once. Here the CDR3 DNA reads TGCAGTGCTAGTTTTCAGGAGGGCGACAGATACAATGAGCAGTTCTTC. Residues: CSASFQEGDRYNEQFF. The J gene is TRBJ2-1, the V gene TRBV20-1, with D possibly TRBD2 on 6 matching bases. The length of the CDR3 is 16 residues. Germline CDR1 DFQATT, CDR2 SNEGSKA (reference sequence). With 3 bases removed from V and 4 bases from J, the gap between germline ends came to 19 bases.

The J gene is TRBJ1-6, the V gene TRBV4-2; the D gene is possibly TRBD1 (5 bases). The CDR3 spans 16 residues. V was cut by 0 bases and J by 5 bases, with 11 bases left in between. Germline values: CDR1 LGHNA, CDR2 YNFKEQ. The CDR3 loop is CASSQDQGRDNSPLHF. In nucleotides, the CDR3 is TGTGCCAGCAGCCAAGATCAAGGCAGGGATAATTCACCCCTCCACTTT.

The rearrangement joins TRBV12-3 or TRBV12-4 to TRBJ1-4; D remains unclear. Trimming removed 1 base from V and 7 bases from J, with 7 bases in between. This CDR3 is 13 amino acids long. For the CDR3, the DNA is TGTGCCAGCAGTTTAGTACCGCGTGAAAAACTGTTTTTT. As protein: CASSLVPREKLFF.

This clone has just a few counts. CDR3 residues: CASNTGESQPQHF. CDR3 in DNA: TGTGCCAGCAACACAGGGGAGTCTCAGCCCCAGCATTTT. V gene TRBV19 combines with J gene TRBJ1-5, with 7 bases lining up with TRBD1. With 9 bases clipped from V and 6 bases from J, the junction kept 8 bases outside the gene matches. This CDR3 contains 13 residues. Germline loops: CDR1 LNHDA, CDR2 SQIVND (reference sequence).

V and J are TRBV30 and TRBJ1-2; no definite D call. The CDR3 is made up of 15 amino acids. CDR1 and CDR2 (germline): GTSNPN, SVGIG (reference sequence). Trimming took off 0 bases at V and 1 base at J, with 12 bases between the two ends. In DNA form, the CDR3 reads TGTGCCTGGAGTGTAGAGGGAATGGGTAACTATGGCTACACCTTC. Amino acids: CAWSVEGMGNYGYTF. The full variable domain, in which reference TRBV30 and TRBJ1-2 provide the parts outside the CDR3, is SQTIHQWPATLVQPVGSPLSLECTVEGTSNPNLYWYRQAAGRGLQLLFYSVGIGQISSEVPQNLSASRPQDRQFILSSKKLLLSDSGFYLCAWSVEGMGNYGYTFGSGTRLTVV.